This is a list of T cell receptor beta chains from one sample in a study of T cell changes during pregnancy in multiple sclerosis. TCRdb's table, derived via immunoSEQ multiplex PCR, lists solely in-frame clones and lacks some. In the table there are fewer than 55,000 clones, 70% to 90% of which are singletons. The input for sequencing was peripheral blood, taken in the first trimester of pregnancy. These receptors all stem from a female donor with multiple sclerosis, enrolled in a pregnancy study. CDR3s include the opening cysteine and the closing phenylalanine or tryptophan.

j_gene | v_gene | CDR3aa
TRBJ1-3 | TRBV4-3 | CASSQHRDNYSGNTIYF
TRBJ2-2 | TRBV7-9 | CASSLGAGGRLNTGELFF
TRBJ1-1 | TRBV18 | CASSFGDRGMNTEAFF
TRBJ1-1 | TRBV18 | CASSSRTGDTEAFF
TRBJ2-3 | TRBV30 | CAWSGGGGGRDTQYF
TRBJ2-6 | TRBV6-4 | CASSVGSGGSGANVLTF
TRBJ1-1 | TRBV7-6 | CASKLQVNTEAFF
TRBJ1-4 | TRBV4-1 | CASSRPFSNEKLFF
TRBJ2-3 | TRBV6-4 | CASSAGGQGADTQYF
TRBJ1-5 | TRBV7-2 | CASSPSLGANQPQHF
TRBJ2-3 | TRBV5-4 | CASSRTGYMDTQYF
TRBJ2-7 | TRBV28 | CASSPSWRPGEQYF
TRBJ2-3 | TRBV9 | CASSVEAGGGDTQYF
TRBJ2-1 | TRBV4-2 | CASSQDPGTGVNEQFF
TRBJ2-5 | TRBV6-1 | CASTLRTRPQETQYF
TRBJ2-2 | TRBV25-1 | CASSAPGLPPGELFF
TRBJ1-6 | TRBV6-6 | CASSWGGNSPLHF